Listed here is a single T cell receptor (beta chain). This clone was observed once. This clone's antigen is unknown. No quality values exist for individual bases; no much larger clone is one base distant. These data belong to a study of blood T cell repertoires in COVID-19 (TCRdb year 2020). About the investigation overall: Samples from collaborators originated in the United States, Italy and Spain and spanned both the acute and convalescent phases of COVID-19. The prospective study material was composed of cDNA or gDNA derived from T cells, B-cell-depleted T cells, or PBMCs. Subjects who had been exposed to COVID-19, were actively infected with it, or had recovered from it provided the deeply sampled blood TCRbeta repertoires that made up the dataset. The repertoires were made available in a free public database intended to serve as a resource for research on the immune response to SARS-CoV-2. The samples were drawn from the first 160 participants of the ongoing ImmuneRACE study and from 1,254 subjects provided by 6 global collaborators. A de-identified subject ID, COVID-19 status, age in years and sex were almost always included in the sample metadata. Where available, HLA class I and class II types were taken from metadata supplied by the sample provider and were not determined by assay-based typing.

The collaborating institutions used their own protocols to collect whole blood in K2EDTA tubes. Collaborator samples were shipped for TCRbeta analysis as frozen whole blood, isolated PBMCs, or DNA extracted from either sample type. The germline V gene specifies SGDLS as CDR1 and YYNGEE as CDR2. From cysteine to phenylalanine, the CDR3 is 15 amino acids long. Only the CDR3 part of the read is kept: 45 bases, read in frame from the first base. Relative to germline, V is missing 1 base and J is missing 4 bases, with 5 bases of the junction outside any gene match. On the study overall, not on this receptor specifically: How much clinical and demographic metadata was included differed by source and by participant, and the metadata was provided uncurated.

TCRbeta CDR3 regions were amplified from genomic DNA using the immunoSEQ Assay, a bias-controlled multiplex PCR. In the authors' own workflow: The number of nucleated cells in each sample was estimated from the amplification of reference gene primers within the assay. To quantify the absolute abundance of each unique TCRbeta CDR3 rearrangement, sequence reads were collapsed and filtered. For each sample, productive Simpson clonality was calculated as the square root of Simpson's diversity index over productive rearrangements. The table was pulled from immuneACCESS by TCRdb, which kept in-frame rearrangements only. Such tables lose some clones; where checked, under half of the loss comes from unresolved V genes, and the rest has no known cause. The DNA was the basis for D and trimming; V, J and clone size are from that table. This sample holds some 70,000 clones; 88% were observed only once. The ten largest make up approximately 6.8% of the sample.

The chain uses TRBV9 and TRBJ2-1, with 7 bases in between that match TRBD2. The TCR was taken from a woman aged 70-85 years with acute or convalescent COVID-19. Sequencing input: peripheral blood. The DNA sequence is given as TGTGCCAGCAGCGTATCTAGCGGAATTTACAATGAGCAGTTCTTC. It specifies CASSVSSGIYNEQFF.